These 3 T cell receptor beta chains originate from one sample sequenced in a study of identical twins (dated by TCRdb to between 2015 and 2016). Receptors were amplified or captured by 5' RACE. TCRdb shows the sequencer as Illumina HiSeq 2000. TCRdb applied fastp at Q25 and MiXCR to the public reads, then kept only in-frame beta chains. Each entry is one CDR3 protein sequence, shown with its most common DNA and genes. In this sample the table shows around 370,000 distinct CDR3 sequences, about 9% of which occur a single time. 8% to 9.5% of the sample belongs to the ten largest clones. Sample: naive T cells sorted from blood. This specimen's cell subset or site label, interpreted: cells isolated with a human naive T-cell isolation kit. The receptor source for this set is a woman in her forties or fifties in good health.

The table lists this clonotype with many counts. V gene TRBV12-3 or TRBV12-4 combines with J gene TRBJ2-7; D call uncertain. Trimming took off 2 bases at V and 6 bases at J, with 11 bases between the two ends. This CDR3 has 13 amino acids. CDR3 residues: CASSLLGIGEQYV. CDR3 in DNA: TGTGCCAGCAGTTTATTAGGGATCGGCGAGCAGTACGTC.

This clonotype was detected ten times or more. The rearrangement uses TRBV21-1 and TRBJ2-3; TRBD1, as called in the table, went unchecked against the DNA. TRBV21-1 is a recognized pseudogene. The CDR3 totals 13 residues. In nucleotides, the CDR3 is TGTGCCAGCAGCAAGGGACGGACAGATACGCAGTATTTT. Translating it yields CASSKGRTDTQYF.

This clonotype was recorded a few times. This sequence joins TRBV18 and TRBJ1-1; no clear D. V dropped 3 bases and J dropped 0 bases, with 11 bases sitting between them. The CDR3 has 15 residues. From germline, CDR1 is KGHSH and CDR2 LQKENI. The CDR3 loop reads CASSPGVNLNTEAFF. DNA of the CDR3: TGTGCCAGCTCACCTGGGGTCAACCTGAACACTGAAGCTTTCTTT. Together with reference TRBV18 and TRBJ1-1, the CDR3 gives the full variable domain: NAGVMQNPRHLVRRRGQEARLRCSPMKGHSHVYWYRQLPEEGLKFMVYLQKENIIDESGMPKERFSAEFPKEGPSILRIQQVVRGDSAAYFCASSPGVNLNTEAFFGQGTRLTVV.